The 27 T cell receptor beta chains reported below all come from one sample, sequenced in a study of shared clonotypes between healthy human individuals (dated by TCRdb to the early 2020s). Receptor amplification or capture employed the immunoSEQ multiplex PCR assay. TCRdb provides this immuneACCESS table in a form limited to in-frame rearrangements. Some clones are lacking; in checked studies, under half of them reflect an unresolved V gene, and why the rest are absent is not known. Within this sample are 2 million to 2.5 million clones, with about 90% of them counted one time only. The ten largest clones represent 0.37% of the sample. Sequenced input: naive CD4+ T cells from PBMCs. The sample's cell subset or site label is to be understood as: CD45RA+ positively selected. These receptors came from a man in his late teens or twenties in good health. Some clones in this sample may be carry-over from other donors' samples.

The chain is built from TRBV30 and TRBJ2-2; no clear D gene. The CDR3 consists of 14 residues. Germline assignment: CDR1 GTSNPN and CDR2 SVGIG (reference sequence). V dropped 7 bases and J dropped 3 bases, with 15 bases sitting between them. The CDR3 loop is CASSSSRHTGELFF. The CDR3 DNA is TGTGCCTCCTCATCGTCTCGGCACACCGGGGAGCTGTTTTTT. The variable domain in full, completed from reference TRBV30 and TRBJ2-2, reads SQTIHQWPATLVQPVGSPLSLECTVEGTSNPNLYWYRQAAGRGLQLLFYSVGIGQISSEVPQNLSASRPQDRQFILSSKKLLLSDSGFYLCASSSSRHTGELFFGEGSRLTVL.

In regard to this clone: Within the sample, other DNA sequences also encode this same CDR3. The CDR3 sequence is CASSQESGPYNEQFF. The DNA for the CDR3 is TGCGCCAGCAGCCAAGAGTCGGGACCTTACAATGAGCAGTTCTTC. The V call is TRBV4-3, the J call TRBJ2-1, with D perhaps being TRBD1 or TRBD2 (5 bases each). The CDR3 has 15 amino acids. The ends were cut back, 0 bases at V and 4 bases at J, with 10 bases in the middle. Germline assignment: CDR1 LGHNA and CDR2 YSLEER.

This clone was recorded once. CDR3 bases: TGTGCCAGCAGCTTGTCGTGGCTAGCGGGAGCCAATGAGCAGTTCTTC. This translates into CASSLSWLAGANEQFF. V is TRBV11-2 and J is TRBJ2-1, with 10 nucleotides matching TRBD2. V lost 3 bases, J lost 6 bases, and 8 bases stayed unmatched. Germline V gene data show CDR1 as SGHAT and CDR2 as FQNNGV. There are 16 residues in the CDR3. The full variable domain, its missing parts supplied by reference TRBV11-2 and TRBJ2-1, is EAGVAQSPRYKIIEKRQSVAFWCNPISGHATLYWYQQILGQGPKLLIQFQNNGVVDDSQLPKDRFSAERLKGVDSTLKIQPAKLEDSAVYLCASSLSWLAGANEQFFGPGTRLTVL.

To note about this clone: In the same sample, other DNA sequences code for this CDR3. This chain links TRBV7-3 with TRBJ1-1; 9 nucleotides match TRBD1. This CDR3 is built from 15 residues. The junction had 5 bases not matched to a gene; V was cut back by 1 base and J by 5 bases. Germline CDR1 and CDR2: SGHTA and FQGTGA. The CDR3 is CASSLRGQGNTEAFF. The DNA for the CDR3 is TGTGCCAGCAGCTTAAGGGGACAGGGTAATACTGAAGCTTTCTTT.

This clone was seen only once. V is TRBV18 and J is TRBJ1-3; no clear D gene. The CDR3 length is 17 residues. CDR1 is KGHSH and CDR2 is LQKENI in the germline V gene. V lost 3 bases to trimming and J lost 2 bases, with 17 bases between them. The CDR3 DNA reads TGTGCCAGCTCACCCCCGTCGGCTGGGTTCCCTGGAAACACCATATATTTT. This codes for CASSPPSAGFPGNTIYF.

The rearrangement uses TRBV11-2 and TRBJ1-4, with D hard to call. The CDR3 sequence is 13 residues long. Germline V CDR1 and CDR2: SGHAT, FQNNGV. V lost 1 base and J 6 bases, leaving 6 bases between the germline ends. The CDR3 reads CASSLGNYEKLFF. For the CDR3, the DNA is TGTGCCAGCAGCTTAGGGAACTATGAAAAACTGTTTTTT.

This chain connects TRBV5-8 to TRBJ1-2, with 8 bases identical to TRBD1. Germline V gene sequence: CDR1 SGHTS, CDR2 YDEGEE. This CDR3 has 15 amino acids. The trim removed 1 base at V and 4 bases at J, leaving 6 bases unmatched. The CDR3 sequence is CASSLLRTGIYGYTF. CDR3 DNA sequence: TGTGCCAGCAGCTTGTTAAGGACAGGGATCTATGGCTACACCTTC.

The rearrangement links TRBV7-2 to TRBJ2-7; either TRBD1 or TRBD2 may fit D (5 bases each). CDR1 and CDR2 from the germline V gene are SGHTA and FQGNSA. Trimming took off 5 bases at V and 9 bases at J, with 14 bases between the two ends. The CDR3 is 12 residues long. The chain's CDR3 is CASSLQGEGQYF. DNA for the CDR3: TGTGCCAGCAGCCTTCAGGGAGAAGGGCAGTACTTC.

As to this clone: One end of the junction fails to match germline, which may point to a read error. The chain uses TRBV7-9 and TRBJ2-5; TRBD1 matches at 9 bases. The germline V gene encodes CDR1 SEHNR and CDR2 FQNEAQ (reference sequence). The CDR3 spans 12 residues. The CDR3 nucleotides are TGTGCCAGCAGCCAGATAGACAGGGGGGCCAACTTC. Its protein is CASSQIDRGANF.

This chain links TRBV5-4 with TRBJ1-4; D unresolved. The CDR3 runs 14 residues. Germline V gene data show CDR1 as SGHNT and CDR2 as YYREEE (reference sequence). V lost 2 bases to trimming and J lost 0 bases, with 5 bases between them. The chain's CDR3 is CASSFSATNEKLFF. Here the CDR3 DNA reads TGTGCCAGCAGCTTCTCTGCAACTAATGAAAAACTGTTTTTT.

V usage is TRBV5-1 and J usage is TRBJ2-3, with 7 bases that match TRBD1. J lost 4 bases, V lost 3 bases, and 5 bases had no gene match. CDR1 is SGHRS, CDR2 YFSETQ, per germline. The CDR3 sequence is 14 residues long. The CDR3 sequence: CASSSVTGSDTQYF. The CDR3 DNA reads as TGCGCCAGCAGCTCTGTGACAGGGTCAGATACGCAGTATTTT.

The genes are TRBV7-2 and TRBJ1-2; 8 positions match TRBD1. V lost 5 bases to trimming and J lost 8 bases; unmatched junction nucleotides: 10. The CDR3 consists of 14 residues. Germline CDR1 reads SGHTA; CDR2 reads FQGNSA. The CDR3 coding sequence is TGTGCCAGCAGCCTGGACAGGGTAGGCTTGGGCTACACCTTC. Protein sequence: CASSLDRVGLGYTF.

This rearrangement joins TRBV27 to TRBJ2-7, with a weak D call TRBD1 (6 bases). In germline, CDR1 is MNHEY, CDR2 SMNVEV (reference sequence). The CDR3 totals 14 residues. Trimming took off 4 bases at V and 2 bases at J, with 12 bases between the two ends. The CDR3 loop reads CASSYRQATYEQYF. CDR3 DNA sequence: TGTGCCAGCAGTTACAGACAGGCAACCTACGAGCAGTACTTC.

The chain employs TRBV2 and TRBJ2-5; D remains ambiguous. Germline V gene sequence: CDR1 SNHLY, CDR2 FYNNEI. The CDR3 is made up of 13 amino acids. V was cut by 8 bases and J by 5 bases, with 15 bases left in between. CDR3 bases: TGTGCCAGCGGCTTCCGCAGGCAGGAGACCCAGTACTTC. Translated, it gives CASGFRRQETQYF.

The rearrangement uses TRBV28 and TRBJ2-7; D is uncertain. The V end was cut by 4 bases, the J end by 5 bases, with 21 bases between. In germline, CDR1 is MDHEN, CDR2 SYDVKM. This CDR3 comprises 16 residues. CDR3 nucleotide sequence: TGTGCCAGCAGTTCCCCCACGACTGCCCGCAAGGACGAGCAGTACTTC. This sequence encodes CASSSPTTARKDEQYF.

The CDR3 reads CASSPKVRSRGYNEQFF. The CDR3 bases are TGCGCCAGCAGCCCAAAAGTTCGGTCCCGTGGCTACAATGAGCAGTTCTTC. The V and J genes are TRBV4-1 and TRBJ2-1; D gene ambiguous. V was clipped by 4 bases and J by 3 bases, with 19 bases between them. CDR1 MGHRA and CDR2 YSYEKL come from the germline V gene. The CDR3 is made up of 17 amino acids.

This chain connects TRBV28 to TRBJ2-7, with D perhaps matching TRBD1 or TRBD2 (5 bases each). Between the trimmed V and J ends, which lost 6 bases and 4 bases, there was a span of 19 bases. The CDR3 length is 15 residues. The V gene's germline CDR1 is MDHEN and CDR2 SYDVKM. DNA of the CDR3: TGTGCCAGCAGCCGTGAAAGTATTGGGGGTTACGAGCAGTACTTC. This sequence encodes CASSRESIGGYEQYF.

This clone has more than one count but fewer than ten. The chain recombines TRBV18 with TRBJ1-1; possibly TRBD1 for D (5 bases). V was clipped by 0 bases and J by 7 bases, with 12 bases between them. The CDR3 contains 14 residues. Germline V lookup: CDR1 KGHSH, CDR2 LQKENI. CDR3 residues: CASSPPAGSSEAFF. CDR3 nucleotides: TGTGCCAGCTCACCACCTGCAGGGAGCAGTGAAGCTTTCTTT.

The chain couples TRBV7-2 to TRBJ2-2; TRBD2 agrees at 7 bases. Germline CDR1 and CDR2: SGHTA and FQGNSA. J was trimmed by 5 bases and V by 2 bases; bases with no gene match: 8. The CDR3 spans 16 residues. The CDR3, as DNA: TGTGCCAGCAGCTTAATGGGCGGGAGAGGGACCGGGGAGCTGTTTTTT. It translates to CASSLMGGRGTGELFF.

The CDR3 DNA follows: TGCGCCAGCAGCTTGGTTAAGGCAGGGGAAGAGACCCAGTACTTC. Translating it yields CASSLVKAGEETQYF. The chain employs TRBV5-1 and TRBJ2-5; a possible D gene is TRBD1 (6 bases). Trimming cost V 0 bases and J 3 bases, with 12 bases left between them. The CDR3 has 15 amino acids. CDR1 SGHRS and CDR2 YFSETQ come from the germline V gene.

The chain employs TRBV18 and TRBJ1-5, with TRBD1 as a possible D gene (5 bases). The CDR3 spans 17 residues. V was clipped by 3 bases and J by 5 bases, with 20 bases between them. Germline V gene lookup returns CDR1 KGHSH and CDR2 LQKENI. The CDR3 DNA is TGTGCCAGCTCACCGAAGGCGATAGACACGGGGGATCAGCCCCAGCATTTT. It encodes CASSPKAIDTGDQPQHF.

This clone was counted a single time. Written as DNA, the CDR3 is TGCAGCGTTGAAGGGGCAGCGGGAGTCTTTCTTGGTACAGATACGCAGTATTTT. Translated: CSVEGAAGVFLGTDTQYF. The rearrangement joins TRBV29-1 to TRBJ2-3; 8 nucleotides match TRBD2. Germline V gives CDR1 SQVTM, CDR2 ANQGSEA. This CDR3 contains 18 residues. Trimming at V came to 1 base and at J to 3 bases, leaving 15 bases not matched to a gene.

V usage is TRBV15 and J usage is TRBJ2-5; either TRBD1 or TRBD2 may supply D (5 bases each). Germline CDR1 LNHNV, CDR2 YYDKDF (reference sequence). V was shortened by 3 bases and J by 4 bases, with 15 bases between the two germline ends. CDR3 length: 15 amino acids. This chain's CDR3 is CATSRVPSGTETQYF. The CDR3 DNA sequence: TGTGCCACCAGCAGGGTGCCCTCAGGGACAGAGACCCAGTACTTC.

The rearrangement links TRBV2 to TRBJ2-7; 8 bases map to TRBD2. Germline V gives CDR1 SNHLY, CDR2 FYNNEI. After removal of 5 bases from V and 4 bases from J, the junction contained 22 bases not matched to a gene. This CDR3 has 19 amino acids. CDR3 bases: TGTGCCAGCAGTCGCAGTCCCGGGCGGCAAGCGGGAGATCTTTACGAGCAGTACTTC. Amino acid sequence: CASSRSPGRQAGDLYEQYF. Combining the CDR3 with reference TRBV2 and TRBJ2-7 gives the whole variable domain EPEVTQTPSHQVTQMGQEVILRCVPISNHLYFYWYRQILGQKVEFLVSFYNNEISEKSEIFDDQFSVERPDGSNFTLKIRSTKLEDSAMYFCASSRSPGRQAGDLYEQYFGPGTRLTVT.

The chain recombines TRBV5-1 with TRBJ1-2; D uncertain. From germline, CDR1 is SGHRS and CDR2 YFSETQ. Trimming removed 4 bases at V and 8 bases at J, with 21 bases between. CDR3 length equals 15 residues. In DNA form, the CDR3 reads TGCGCCAGCAGCCTGGGGTCGGTCGGCGTTTCCGGCTACACCTTC. This gives the protein CASSLGSVGVSGYTF.

This clone has only a few counts. V usage is TRBV18 and J usage is TRBJ1-1, with 9 bases matching TRBD1. Germline-derived CDR1 and CDR2 are KGHSH and LQKENI. This CDR3 contains 16 residues. J was trimmed by 0 bases and V by 5 bases; bases with no gene match: 7. This chain's CDR3 is CASSARTGDMNTEAFF. CDR3 nucleotides: TGTGCCAGCTCAGCCCGGACAGGGGACATGAACACTGAAGCTTTCTTT.

This chain links TRBV5-1 with TRBJ2-2; 11 nucleotides agree with TRBD1. Unmatched junction bases numbered 8, after V lost 4 bases and J lost 6 bases. Germline V gene lookup returns CDR1 SGHRS and CDR2 YFSETQ. CDR3 length: 16 amino acids. Here the CDR3 reads CASSPTGTGGAGELFF. CDR3 DNA: TGCGCCAGCAGCCCTACCGGGACAGGGGGTGCCGGGGAGCTGTTTTTT.